This T cell receptor beta chain was captured by sequencing in a study of T cells in Graves' hyperthyroidism and ophthalmopathy. Overall study findings and caveats: The blood repertoire included most of the expanded thyroid clonotypes above 0.001.

A note on this clonotype: Its target is not known.

Using RNA transcripts as the source, TCR beta CDR3 regions were amplified. The HTBI set primed first-round TCR CDR3 RT-PCR. TCRdb processed the multiplex PCR reads anew with MiXCR; each CDR3 protein has one entry. The sample lists 500,000 or so distinct CDR3 sequences, roughly 16% occurring once. V lost 5 bases and J lost 5; bases outside the gene matches: 2. Germline CDR1 is MDHEN and CDR2 is SYDVKM. The CDR3 totals 13 residues. Fresh peripheral blood, 10 ml, yielded the PBMCs. Sequencing was carried out using blood. The chain couples TRBV28 to TRBJ1-5; 8 nucleotides line up with TRBD1. This TCR was recovered from a woman in her 30s with Graves' ophthalmopathy. CDR3 in DNA: TGTGCCAGCAGTCAGGGGGCGGATCAGCCCCAGCATTTT. Translation: CASSQGADQPQHF.